The 5 T cell receptor beta chains below all came from one sample that was sequenced in a study of Ad26.COV2.S vaccination and SARS-CoV-2 variants. Generated by immunoSEQ multiplex PCR, the TCRdb table keeps only in-frame clones and is missing some. The table lists 400,000 to 500,000 clones, around 89% of them singletons. Treatment: 19 received Ad26.COV2.S at low or high dose, single or two shots; about 5 received placebo; per-sample allocation not given. The samples date from day 63 after the first vaccine or placebo injection. The sequences come from peripheral blood, collected in a trial of Ad26.COV2.S vaccine versus placebo. The receptors were sampled from a person between 18 and 59 years old who received the Ad26.COV2.S COVID-19 vaccine or a placebo.

This chain joins TRBV7-9 and TRBJ1-1; D may be TRBD1 (5 bases). Germline CDR1 reads SEHNR; CDR2 reads FQNEAQ (reference sequence). CDR3 length: 14 residues. V lost 6 bases and J lost 5, with 16 bases in between. This chain's CDR3 is CASRGEGPGTEAFF. The CDR3 nucleotides read TGTGCCAGCAGGGGAGAGGGGCCCGGGACTGAAGCTTTCTTT.

The genes are TRBV6-2 or TRBV6-3 and TRBJ2-7; 7 bases align to TRBD2. Germline V gives CDR1 MNHEY, CDR2 SVGEGT. Trimming removed 6 bases from V and 0 bases from J; junction bases left unmatched: 2. The CDR3 has 13 amino acids. In nucleotides, the CDR3 is TGTGCCAGCAGCCGCGGGAGCTCCTACGAGCAGTACTTC. The encoded protein is CASSRGSSYEQYF.

This chain connects TRBV29-1 to TRBJ2-5; TRBD2 might be the D (5 bases). CDR1 is SQVTM and CDR2 is ANQGSEA in the germline V gene. The CDR3 consists of 16 residues. The ends were cut back, 3 bases at V and 2 bases at J, with 19 bases in the middle. CDR3 nucleotide sequence: TGCAGCGTTGACGAGAGCGGATTTGCACGACAAGAGACCCAGTACTTC. This encodes CSVDESGFARQETQYF. Full variable domain (missing parts from reference TRBV29-1 and TRBJ2-5): SAVISQKPSRDICQRGTSLTIQCQVDSQVTMMFWYRQQPGQSLTLIATANQGSEATYESGFVIDKFPISRPNLTFSTLTVSNMSPEDSSIYLCSVDESGFARQETQYFGPGTRLLVL.

This chain joins TRBV6-5 and TRBJ1-2, with 8 bases aligning to TRBD1. Germline lookup yields CDR1 MNHEY and CDR2 SVGAGI. The CDR3 covers 14 residues. The V gene end was trimmed by 6 bases and the J gene end by 7 bases; junction bases not matched to a gene: 10. The CDR3 is CASSPQGGRGGYTF. Here the CDR3 DNA reads TGTGCCAGCAGCCCACAGGGGGGTAGGGGTGGCTACACCTTC.

This chain connects TRBV29-1 to TRBJ1-2; unclear D gene. The V gene lost 3 bases and the J gene lost 8 bases, with 13 bases spanning the gap. The CDR3 covers 12 residues. Germline V gene data show CDR1 as SQVTM and CDR2 as ANQGSEA. The CDR3 DNA reads TGCAGCGTTGAGGGGTCCTCTGAGGGCTACACCTTC. Its protein product is CSVEGSSEGYTF. Supplemented by reference TRBV29-1 and TRBJ1-2, the full variable domain reads SAVISQKPSRDICQRGTSLTIQCQVDSQVTMMFWYRQQPGQSLTLIATANQGSEATYESGFVIDKFPISRPNLTFSTLTVSNMSPEDSSIYLCSVEGSSEGYTFGSGTRLTVV.